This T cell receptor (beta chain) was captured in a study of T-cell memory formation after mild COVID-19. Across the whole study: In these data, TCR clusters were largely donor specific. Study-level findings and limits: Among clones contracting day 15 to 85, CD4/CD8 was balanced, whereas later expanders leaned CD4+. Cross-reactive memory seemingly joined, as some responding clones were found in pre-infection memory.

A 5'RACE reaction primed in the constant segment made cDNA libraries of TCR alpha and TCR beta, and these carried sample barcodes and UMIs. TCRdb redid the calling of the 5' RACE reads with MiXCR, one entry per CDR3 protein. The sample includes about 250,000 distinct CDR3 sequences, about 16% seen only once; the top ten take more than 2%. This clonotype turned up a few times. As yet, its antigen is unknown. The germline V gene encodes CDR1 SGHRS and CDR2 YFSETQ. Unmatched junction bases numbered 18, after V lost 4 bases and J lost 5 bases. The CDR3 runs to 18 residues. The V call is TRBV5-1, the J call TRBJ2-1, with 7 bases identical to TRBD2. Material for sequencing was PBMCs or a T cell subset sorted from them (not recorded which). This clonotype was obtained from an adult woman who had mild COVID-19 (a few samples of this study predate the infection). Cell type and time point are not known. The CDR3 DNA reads TGCGCCAGCAGCCTGCTTCCACTTACTAGCGTCTCGGACAATGAGCAGTTCTTC. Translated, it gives CASSLLPLTSVSDNEQFF.